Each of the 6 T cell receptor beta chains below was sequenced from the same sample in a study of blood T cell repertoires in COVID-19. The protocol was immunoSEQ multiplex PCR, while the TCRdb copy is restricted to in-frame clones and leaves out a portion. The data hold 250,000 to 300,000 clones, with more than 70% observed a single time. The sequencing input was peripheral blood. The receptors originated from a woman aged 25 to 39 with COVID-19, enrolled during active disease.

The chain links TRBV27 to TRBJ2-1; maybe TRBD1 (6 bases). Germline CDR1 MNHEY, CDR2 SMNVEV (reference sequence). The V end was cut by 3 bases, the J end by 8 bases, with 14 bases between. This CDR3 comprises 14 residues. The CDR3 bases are TGTGCCAGCAGTTTGGCCGGGCAGGGGTATGAGCAGTTCTTC. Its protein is CASSLAGQGYEQFF.

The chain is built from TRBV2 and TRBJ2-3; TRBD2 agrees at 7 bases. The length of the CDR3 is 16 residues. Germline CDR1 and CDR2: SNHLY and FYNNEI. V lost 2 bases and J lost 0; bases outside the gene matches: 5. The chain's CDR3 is CASSEITSASTDTQYF. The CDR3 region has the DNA TGTGCCAGCAGTGAAATTACTAGCGCGAGCACAGATACGCAGTATTTT.

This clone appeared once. The CDR3 sequence is CASSLRGSNTDTQYF. CDR3 nucleotide sequence: TGTGCCAGCAGCTTAAGGGGTTCTAACACAGATACGCAGTATTTT. The chain joins TRBV11-3 to TRBJ2-3; possibly TRBD1 for D (5 bases). This CDR3 is 15 amino acids long. Germline CDR1 SGHNT, CDR2 YENEEA. With 2 bases removed from V and 2 bases from J, the gap between germline ends came to 11 bases.

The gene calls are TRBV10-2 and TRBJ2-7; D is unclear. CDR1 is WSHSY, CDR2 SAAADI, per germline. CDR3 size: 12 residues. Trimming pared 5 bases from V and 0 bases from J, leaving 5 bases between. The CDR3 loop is CASSINSYEQYF. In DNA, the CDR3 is TGCGCCAGCAGTATCAACTCCTACGAGCAGTACTTC.

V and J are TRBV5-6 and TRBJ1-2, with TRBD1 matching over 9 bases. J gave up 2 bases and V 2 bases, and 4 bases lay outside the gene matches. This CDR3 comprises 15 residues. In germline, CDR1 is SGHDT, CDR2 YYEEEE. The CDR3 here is CASSLPGQGNYGYTF. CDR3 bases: TGTGCCAGCAGCTTACCGGGACAGGGAAACTATGGCTACACCTTC.

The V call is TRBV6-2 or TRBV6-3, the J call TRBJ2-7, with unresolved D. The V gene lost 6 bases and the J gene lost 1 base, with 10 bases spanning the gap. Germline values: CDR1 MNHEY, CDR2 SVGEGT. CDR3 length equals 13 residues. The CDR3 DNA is TGTGCCAGCAGCCGCGGAACTTCCTACGAGCAGTACTTC. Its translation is CASSRGTSYEQYF.